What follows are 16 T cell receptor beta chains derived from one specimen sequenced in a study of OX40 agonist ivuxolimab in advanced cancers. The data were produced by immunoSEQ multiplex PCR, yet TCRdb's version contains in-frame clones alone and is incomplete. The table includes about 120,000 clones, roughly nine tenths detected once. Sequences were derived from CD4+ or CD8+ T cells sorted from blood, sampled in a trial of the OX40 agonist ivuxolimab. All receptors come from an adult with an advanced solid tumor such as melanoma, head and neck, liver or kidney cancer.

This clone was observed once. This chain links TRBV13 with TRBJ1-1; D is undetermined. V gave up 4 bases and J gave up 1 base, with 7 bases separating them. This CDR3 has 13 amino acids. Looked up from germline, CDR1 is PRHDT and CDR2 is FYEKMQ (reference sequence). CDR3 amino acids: CASSSIGNTEAFF. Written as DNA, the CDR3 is TGTGCCAGCAGCTCCATAGGGAACACTGAAGCTTTCTTT.

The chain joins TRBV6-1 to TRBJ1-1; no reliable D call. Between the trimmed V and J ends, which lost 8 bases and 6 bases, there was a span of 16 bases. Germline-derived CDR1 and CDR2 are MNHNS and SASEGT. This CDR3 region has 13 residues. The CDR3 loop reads CASGRAGTPEAFF. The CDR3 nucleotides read TGTGCCAGCGGGAGGGCTGGCACCCCTGAAGCTTTCTTT.

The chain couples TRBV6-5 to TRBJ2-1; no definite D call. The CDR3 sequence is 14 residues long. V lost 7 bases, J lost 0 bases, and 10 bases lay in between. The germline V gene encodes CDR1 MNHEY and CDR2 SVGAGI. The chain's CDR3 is CASKPYSSYNEQFF. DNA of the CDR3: TGTGCCAGCAAACCGTACAGCTCCTACAATGAGCAGTTCTTC.

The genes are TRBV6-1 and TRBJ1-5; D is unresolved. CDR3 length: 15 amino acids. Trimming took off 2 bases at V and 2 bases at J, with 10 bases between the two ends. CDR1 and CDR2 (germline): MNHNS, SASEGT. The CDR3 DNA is TGTGCCAGCAGTGAACCCATAGTGGGCAATCAGCCCCAGCATTTT. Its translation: CASSEPIVGNQPQHF.

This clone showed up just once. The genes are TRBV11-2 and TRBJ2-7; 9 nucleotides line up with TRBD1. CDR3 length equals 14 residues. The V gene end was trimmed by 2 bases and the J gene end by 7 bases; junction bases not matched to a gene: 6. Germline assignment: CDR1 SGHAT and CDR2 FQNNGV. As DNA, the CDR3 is TGTGCCAGCAGCTTACCGACAGGGGGTATGGAGCAGTACTTC. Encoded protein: CASSLPTGGMEQYF.

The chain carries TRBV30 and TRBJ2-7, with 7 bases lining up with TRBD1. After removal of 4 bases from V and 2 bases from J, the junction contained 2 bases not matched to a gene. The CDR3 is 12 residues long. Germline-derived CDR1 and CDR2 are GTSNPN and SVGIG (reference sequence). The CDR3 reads CAWTGGTYEQYF. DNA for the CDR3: TGTGCCTGGACAGGGGGAACCTACGAGCAGTACTTC.

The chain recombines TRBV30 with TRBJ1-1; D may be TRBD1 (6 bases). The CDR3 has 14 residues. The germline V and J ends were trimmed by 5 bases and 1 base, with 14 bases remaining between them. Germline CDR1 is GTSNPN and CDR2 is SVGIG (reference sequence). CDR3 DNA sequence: TGTGCCTGGGGCCAGGGGTGGGCGAACACTGAAGCTTTCTTT. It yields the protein CAWGQGWANTEAFF.

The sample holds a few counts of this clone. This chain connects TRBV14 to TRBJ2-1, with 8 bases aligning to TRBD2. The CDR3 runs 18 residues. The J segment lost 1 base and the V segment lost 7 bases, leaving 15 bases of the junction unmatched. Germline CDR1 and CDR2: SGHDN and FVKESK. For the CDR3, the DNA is TGTGCCAGCAAGCAGTCGAGGGGACTAGGGGATTCCTACAATGAGCAGTTCTTC. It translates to CASKQSRGLGDSYNEQFF.

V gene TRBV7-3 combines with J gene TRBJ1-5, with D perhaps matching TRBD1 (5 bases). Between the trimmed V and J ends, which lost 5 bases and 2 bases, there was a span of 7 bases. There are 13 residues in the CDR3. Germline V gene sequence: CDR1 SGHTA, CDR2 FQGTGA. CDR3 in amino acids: CASSRGRNQPQHF. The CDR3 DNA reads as TGTGCCAGCAGCAGGGGTCGCAATCAGCCCCAGCATTTT.

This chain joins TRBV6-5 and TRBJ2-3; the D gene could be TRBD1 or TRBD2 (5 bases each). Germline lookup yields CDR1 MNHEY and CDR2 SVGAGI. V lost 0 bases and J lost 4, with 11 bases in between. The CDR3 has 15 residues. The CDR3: CASSYSRQRADTQYF. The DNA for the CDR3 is TGTGCCAGCAGTTACTCGCGACAGAGGGCAGATACGCAGTATTTT.

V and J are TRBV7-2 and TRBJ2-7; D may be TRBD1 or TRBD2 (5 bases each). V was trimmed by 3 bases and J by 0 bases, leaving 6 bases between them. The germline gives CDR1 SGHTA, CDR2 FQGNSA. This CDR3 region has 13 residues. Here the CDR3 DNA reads TGTGCCAGCAGCTTCGGGGCCTCCTACGAGCAGTACTTC. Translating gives CASSFGASYEQYF.

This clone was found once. The CDR3 reads CAWSDSGRGMNTEAFF. CDR3 in DNA: TGTGCCTGGAGTGATAGTGGCAGAGGAATGAACACTGAAGCTTTCTTT. This chain joins TRBV30 and TRBJ1-1; D unclear. Looked up from germline, CDR1 is GTSNPN and CDR2 is SVGIG (reference sequence). V was pared by 1 base and J by 0 bases, with 15 bases between. This CDR3 contains 16 residues.

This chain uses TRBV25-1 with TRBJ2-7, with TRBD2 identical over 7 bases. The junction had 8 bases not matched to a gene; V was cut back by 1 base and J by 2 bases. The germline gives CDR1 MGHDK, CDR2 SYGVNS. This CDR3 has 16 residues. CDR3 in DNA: TGTGCCAGCAGTGAATTCCAGGGAGGGGCCACCTACGAGCAGTACTTC. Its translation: CASSEFQGGATYEQYF.

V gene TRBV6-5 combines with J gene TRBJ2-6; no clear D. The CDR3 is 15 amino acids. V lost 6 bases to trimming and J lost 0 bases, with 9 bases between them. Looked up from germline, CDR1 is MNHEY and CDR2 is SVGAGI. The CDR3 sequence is CASRLMISGANVLTF. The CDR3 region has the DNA TGTGCCAGCAGGCTTATGATCTCTGGGGCCAACGTCCTGACTTTC.

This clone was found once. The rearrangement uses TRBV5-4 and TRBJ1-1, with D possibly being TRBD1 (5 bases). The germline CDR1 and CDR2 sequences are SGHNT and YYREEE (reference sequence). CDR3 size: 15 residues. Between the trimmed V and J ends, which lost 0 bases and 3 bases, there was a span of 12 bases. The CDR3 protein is CASSLGGTIYTEAFF. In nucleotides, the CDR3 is TGTGCCAGCAGCTTGGGGGGGACCATTTACACTGAAGCTTTCTTT.

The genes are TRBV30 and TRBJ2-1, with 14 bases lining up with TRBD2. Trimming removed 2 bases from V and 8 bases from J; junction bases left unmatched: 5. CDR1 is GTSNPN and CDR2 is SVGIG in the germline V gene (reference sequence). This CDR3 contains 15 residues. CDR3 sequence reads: CAWSPTSGGADEQFF. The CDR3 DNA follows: TGTGCCTGGAGTCCGACTAGCGGGGGGGCTGATGAGCAGTTCTTC.